This TCR beta chain was documented in a study of T cell repertoires in ileal Crohn's disease. Sample time point: neoterminal ileum biopsy at postoperative endoscopy, about 6 months after surgery. Here immunoSEQ multiplex PCR was the method, and the copy in TCRdb shows in-frame clones only, minus some. Of some 10,000 clones listed, over 65% are singletons. The origin of this receptor is an adult with Crohn's disease. The sequenced sample was ileal tissue.

CDR3 bases: TGTGCCAGCAGCGATCAGGGTTTAACTAATGAAAAACTGTTTTTT. It is translated as CASSDQGLTNEKLFF. J is TRBJ1-4 and V is TRBV27; D is possibly TRBD1 (5 bases). CDR1 is MNHEY and CDR2 is SMNVEV in the germline V gene (reference sequence). V was cut by 6 bases and J by 1 base, with 12 bases left in between. The CDR3 contains 15 residues.